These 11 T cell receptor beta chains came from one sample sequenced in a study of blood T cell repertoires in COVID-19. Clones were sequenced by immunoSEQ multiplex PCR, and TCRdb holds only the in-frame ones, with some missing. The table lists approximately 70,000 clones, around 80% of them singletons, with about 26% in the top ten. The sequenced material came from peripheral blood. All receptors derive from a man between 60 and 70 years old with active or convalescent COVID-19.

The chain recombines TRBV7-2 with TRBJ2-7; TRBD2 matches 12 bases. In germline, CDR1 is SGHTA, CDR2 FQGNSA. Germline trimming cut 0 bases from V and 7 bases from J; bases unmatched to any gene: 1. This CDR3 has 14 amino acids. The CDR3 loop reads CASSLATSGGEQYF. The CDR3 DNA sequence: TGTGCCAGCAGCTTAGCAACTAGCGGGGGGGAGCAGTACTTC. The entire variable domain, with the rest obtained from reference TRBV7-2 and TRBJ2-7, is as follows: GAGVSQSPSNKVTEKGKDVELRCDPISGHTALYWYRQSLGQGLEFLIYFQGNSAPDKSGLPSDRFSAERTGGSVSTLTIQRTQQEDSAVYLCASSLATSGGEQYFGPGTRLTVT.

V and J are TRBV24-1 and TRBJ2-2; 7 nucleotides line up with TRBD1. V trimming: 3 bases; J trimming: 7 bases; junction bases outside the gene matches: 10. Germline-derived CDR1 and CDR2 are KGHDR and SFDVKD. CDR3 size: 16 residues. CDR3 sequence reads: CATSDHRQGRSGELFF. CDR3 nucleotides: TGTGCCACCAGTGATCATAGACAGGGAAGGAGCGGGGAGCTGTTTTTT.

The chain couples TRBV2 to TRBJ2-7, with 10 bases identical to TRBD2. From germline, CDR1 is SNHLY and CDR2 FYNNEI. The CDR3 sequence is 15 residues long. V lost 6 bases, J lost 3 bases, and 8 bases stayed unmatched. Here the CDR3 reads CASRAQAGGDYEQYF. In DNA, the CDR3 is TGTGCCAGCAGAGCTCAAGCGGGGGGGGACTACGAGCAGTACTTC.

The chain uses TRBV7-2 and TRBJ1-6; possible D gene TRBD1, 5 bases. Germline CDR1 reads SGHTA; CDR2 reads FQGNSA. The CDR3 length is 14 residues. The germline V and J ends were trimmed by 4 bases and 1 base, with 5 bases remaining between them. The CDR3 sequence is CASSWTSYNSPLHF. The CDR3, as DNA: TGTGCCAGCAGCTGGACATCCTATAATTCACCCCTCCACTTT.

The CDR3 DNA reads as TGTGCCAGCAGTGATTGGGGCAGCAACGAGCAGTACTTC. This gives the protein CASSDWGSNEQYF. The gene calls are TRBV6-1 and TRBJ2-7; TRBD1 is a possible D gene (5 bases). CDR3 size: 13 residues. The germline V gene has CDR1 MNHNS and CDR2 SASEGT. Trimming removed 3 bases at V and 5 bases at J, with 11 bases between.

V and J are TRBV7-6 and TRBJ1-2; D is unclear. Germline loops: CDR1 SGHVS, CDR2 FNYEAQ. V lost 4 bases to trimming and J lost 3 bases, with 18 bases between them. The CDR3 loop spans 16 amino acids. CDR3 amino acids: CASSSSGVGLYYGYTF. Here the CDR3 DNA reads TGTGCCAGCAGCTCAAGCGGGGTTGGGCTTTACTATGGCTACACCTTC.

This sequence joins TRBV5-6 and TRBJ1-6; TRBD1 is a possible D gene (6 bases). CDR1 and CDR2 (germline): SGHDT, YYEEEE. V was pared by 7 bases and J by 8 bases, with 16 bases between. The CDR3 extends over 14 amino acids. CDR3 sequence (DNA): TGTGCCAGCCTTATACAGGGTAGCGATTCACCCCTCCACTTT. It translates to CASLIQGSDSPLHF. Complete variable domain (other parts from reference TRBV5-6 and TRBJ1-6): DAGVTQSPTHLIKTRGQQVTLRCSPKSGHDTVSWYQQALGQGPQFIFQYYEEEERQRGNFPDRFSGHQFPNYSSELNVNALLLGDSALYLCASLIQGSDSPLHFGNGTRLTVT.

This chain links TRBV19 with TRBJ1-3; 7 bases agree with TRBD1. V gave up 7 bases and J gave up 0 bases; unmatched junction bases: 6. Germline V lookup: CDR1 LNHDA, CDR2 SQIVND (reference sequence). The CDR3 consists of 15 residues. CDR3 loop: CASNAGQASGNTIYF. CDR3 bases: TGTGCCAGTAATGCCGGACAGGCCTCTGGAAACACCATATATTTT. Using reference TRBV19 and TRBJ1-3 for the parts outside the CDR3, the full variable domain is DGGITQSPKYLFRKEGQNVTLSCEQNLNHDAMYWYRQDPGQGLRLIYYSQIVNDFQKGDIAEGYSVSREKKESFPLTVTSAQKNPTAFYLCASNAGQASGNTIYFGEGSWLTVV.

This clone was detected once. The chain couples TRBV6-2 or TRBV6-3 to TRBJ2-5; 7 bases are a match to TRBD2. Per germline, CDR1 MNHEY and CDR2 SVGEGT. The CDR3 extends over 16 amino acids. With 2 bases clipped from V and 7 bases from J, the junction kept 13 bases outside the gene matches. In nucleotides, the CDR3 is TGTGCCAGCAGTTACGGCCTAGCGGTAGGGGCCGGGACCCAGTACTTC. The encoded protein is CASSYGLAVGAGTQYF.

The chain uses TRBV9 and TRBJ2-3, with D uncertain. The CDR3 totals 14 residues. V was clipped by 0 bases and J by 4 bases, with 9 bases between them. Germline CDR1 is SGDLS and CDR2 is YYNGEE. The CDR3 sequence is CASSVARGADTQYF. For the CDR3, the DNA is TGTGCCAGCAGCGTAGCTAGAGGAGCAGATACGCAGTATTTT.

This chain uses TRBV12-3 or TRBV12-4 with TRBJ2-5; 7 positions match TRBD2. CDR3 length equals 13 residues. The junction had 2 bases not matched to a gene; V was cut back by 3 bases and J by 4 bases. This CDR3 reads CASSLTSLETQYF. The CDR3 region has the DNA TGTGCCAGCAGTTTGACTAGCCTAGAGACCCAGTACTTC.